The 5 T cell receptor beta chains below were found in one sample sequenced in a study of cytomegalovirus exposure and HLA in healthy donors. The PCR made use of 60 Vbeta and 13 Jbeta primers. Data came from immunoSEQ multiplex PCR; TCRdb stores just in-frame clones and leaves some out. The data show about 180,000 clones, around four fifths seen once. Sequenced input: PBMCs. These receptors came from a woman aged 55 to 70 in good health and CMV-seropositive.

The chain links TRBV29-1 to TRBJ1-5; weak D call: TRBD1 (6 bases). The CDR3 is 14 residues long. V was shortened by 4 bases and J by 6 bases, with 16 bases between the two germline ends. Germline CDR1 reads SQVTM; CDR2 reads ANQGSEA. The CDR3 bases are TGCAGCGTTGGAGAGACAGGAGGAGGTCAGCCCCAGCATTTT. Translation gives CSVGETGGGQPQHF.

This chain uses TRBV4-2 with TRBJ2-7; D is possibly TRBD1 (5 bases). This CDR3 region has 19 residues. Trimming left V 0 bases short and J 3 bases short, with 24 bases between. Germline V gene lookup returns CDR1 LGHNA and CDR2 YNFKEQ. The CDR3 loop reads CASSQDWTPRAREGYEQYF. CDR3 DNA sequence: TGTGCCAGCAGCCAAGACTGGACACCACGAGCAAGGGAAGGCTACGAGCAGTACTTC.

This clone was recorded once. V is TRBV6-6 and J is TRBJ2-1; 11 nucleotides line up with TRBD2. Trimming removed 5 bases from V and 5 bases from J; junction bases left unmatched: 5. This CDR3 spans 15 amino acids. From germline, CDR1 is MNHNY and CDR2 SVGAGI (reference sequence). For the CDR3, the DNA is TGTGCCAGCAGTCGAGGGACTAGCGGAAACAATGAGCAGTTCTTC. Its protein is CASSRGTSGNNEQFF.

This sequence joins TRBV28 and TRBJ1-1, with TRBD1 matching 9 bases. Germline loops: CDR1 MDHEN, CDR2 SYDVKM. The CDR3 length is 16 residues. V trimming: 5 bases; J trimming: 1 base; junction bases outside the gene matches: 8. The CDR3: CASSADRGGKNTEAFF. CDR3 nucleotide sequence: TGTGCCAGCAGTGCGGACAGGGGAGGGAAGAACACTGAAGCTTTCTTT.

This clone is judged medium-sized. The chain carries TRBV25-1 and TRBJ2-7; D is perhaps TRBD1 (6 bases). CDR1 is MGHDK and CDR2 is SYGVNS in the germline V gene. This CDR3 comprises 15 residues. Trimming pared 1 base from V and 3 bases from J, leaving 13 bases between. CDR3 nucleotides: TGTGCCAGCAGTGAATTTGGACAGAGGGTCTACGAGCAGTACTTC. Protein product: CASSEFGQRVYEQYF.